The clone carrying this T cell receptor beta chain was seen a few times. The entry originates in a study of T-cell memory formation after mild COVID-19. Germline CDR1 SEHNR, CDR2 FQNEAQ (reference sequence). The CDR3 is 15 amino acids. V lost 1 base, J lost 7 bases, and 17 bases lay in between. TCRdb fed the 5' RACE reads into MiXCR, producing one record per CDR3 protein. The table lists roughly 450,000 distinct CDR3 sequences, about 20% of them singletons, with 12% in the top ten. The sequenced sample was PBMCs or a T cell subset sorted from them (not recorded which). The rearrangement joins TRBV7-9 to TRBJ2-7, with a tentative D call TRBD2 (6 bases). The sequence came from an adult woman who had mild COVID-19 (a few samples of this study predate the infection). Cell type and time point are not known. CDR3 residues: CASSLGGGATEEQYF. Here the CDR3 DNA reads TGTGCCAGCAGCTTAGGAGGCGGGGCAACGGAAGAGCAGTACTTC.